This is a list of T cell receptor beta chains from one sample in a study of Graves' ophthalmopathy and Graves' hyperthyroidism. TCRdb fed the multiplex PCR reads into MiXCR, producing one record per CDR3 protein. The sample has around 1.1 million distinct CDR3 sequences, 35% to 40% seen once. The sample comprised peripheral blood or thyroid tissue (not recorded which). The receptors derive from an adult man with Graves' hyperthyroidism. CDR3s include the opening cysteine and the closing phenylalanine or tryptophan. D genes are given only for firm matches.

CASSLAVYSYEQYF,TRBV7-9,TRBJ2-7,NA
CASSRGGPPQHF,TRBV7-4,TRBJ1-5,NA
CASRGGGSPLHF,TRBV2,TRBJ1-6,NA
CASSIVSFGGSSRPLHF,TRBV19,TRBJ1-6,NA
CASSKGATSNQPQHF,TRBV19,TRBJ1-5,NA
CASSPPQSSRETQYF,TRBV7-6,TRBJ2-5,NA
CASRRANEKLFF,TRBV6-6,TRBJ1-4,NA
CASSRDPNTGELFF,TRBV19,TRBJ2-2,NA
CASSFALVGQGAKGYTF,TRBV6-6,TRBJ1-2,TRBD1
CAIRESPTGAGSPLHF,TRBV10-3,TRBJ1-6,TRBD1